The 26 T cell receptor beta chains in this list originate from one sample, sequenced in a study of blood T cell repertoires in COVID-19. Assay used: immunoSEQ multiplex PCR; TCRdb lists only in-frame clones, some missing. The repertoire holds over 400,000 clones, about 89% seen once, with roughly 8.3% in the top ten. Sample: peripheral blood. Receptor source: a woman between 50 and 59 years old with COVID-19, enrolled during active disease.

A few counts support this clone. The chain joins TRBV5-1 to TRBJ2-2; possibly TRBD1 for D (5 bases). The CDR3 is made up of 15 amino acids. V was trimmed by 4 bases and J by 4 bases, leaving 14 bases between them. Germline CDR1 reads SGHRS; CDR2 reads YFSETQ. CDR3 amino acids: CASSDATVSTGELFF. The CDR3 DNA sequence: TGCGCCAGCAGCGATGCGACAGTTAGCACCGGGGAGCTGTTTTTT.

V gene TRBV4-1 combines with J gene TRBJ1-5, with TRBD1 identical over 9 bases. Germline V CDR1 and CDR2: MGHRA, YSYEKL. V dropped 1 base and J dropped 7; count of bases not matched to a gene: 8. The length of the CDR3 is 16 residues. CDR3 region: CASSQVSGTGIQPQHF. In DNA form, the CDR3 reads TGCGCCAGCAGCCAAGTTTCTGGGACAGGGATCCAGCCCCAGCATTTT.

V gene TRBV2 combines with J gene TRBJ2-5; D is ambiguous. Trimming took off 2 bases at V and 7 bases at J, with 23 bases between the two ends. From germline, CDR1 is SNHLY and CDR2 FYNNEI. The CDR3 runs to 17 residues. This CDR3 reads CASSESGVAPQLRTQYF. The CDR3, as DNA: TGTGCCAGCAGTGAATCTGGAGTAGCCCCGCAACTAAGGACCCAGTACTTC.

As for this clone: Other DNA variants within this sample encode the same CDR3. This chain connects TRBV4-2 to TRBJ1-1, with 9 positions matching TRBD1. The CDR3 totals 15 residues. After removal of 4 bases from V and 3 bases from J, the junction contained 6 bases not matched to a gene. Germline V lookup: CDR1 LGHNA, CDR2 YNFKEQ. CDR3 loop: CASSRNRGRDTEAFF. CDR3 in DNA: TGTGCCAGCAGCCGGAACAGGGGGCGCGACACTGAAGCTTTCTTT.

This clone occurred once. The chain recombines TRBV5-8 with TRBJ1-4; D gene uncertain. Trimming pared 3 bases from V and 3 bases from J, leaving 12 bases between. In germline, CDR1 is SGHTS, CDR2 YDEGEE. The CDR3 covers 15 residues. CDR3 region: CASSSTGGANEKLFF. For the CDR3, the DNA is TGTGCCAGCAGCTCGACCGGCGGGGCTAATGAAAAACTGTTTTTT.

V gene TRBV21-1 combines with J gene TRBJ2-7; the tabulated D call, TRBD1, remains unverified against the DNA. TRBV21-1 is assigned pseudogene status. The CDR3 length is 15 residues. Here the CDR3 DNA reads TGTGCCAGCACCTCCTGTGGAAGGGGGCTGAACGAGCAGTACTTC. This sequence encodes CASTSCGRGLNEQYF.

Details on this clone: The same CDR3 is also encoded by other DNA sequences in this sample. The chain uses TRBV4-1 and TRBJ2-7, with D perhaps TRBD1 (6 bases). In germline, CDR1 is MGHRA, CDR2 YSYEKL. The ends were cut back, 0 bases at V and 2 bases at J, with 14 bases in the middle. The CDR3 consists of 16 residues. The CDR3 loop is CASSQDRARGAYEQYF. DNA of the CDR3: TGCGCCAGCAGCCAAGACCGGGCCAGGGGAGCCTACGAGCAGTACTTC.

This clone was detected a few times. The V call is TRBV6-2 or TRBV6-3, the J call TRBJ2-7; a possible D gene is TRBD2 (7 bases). Trimming shortened V by 6 bases and J by 5 bases, and 20 bases separated the two germline ends. The CDR3 is 15 residues long. Germline CDR1 MNHEY, CDR2 SVGEGT. The CDR3 here is CASSDPRGAQHEQYF. DNA of the CDR3: TGTGCCAGCAGCGACCCTCGGGGGGCCCAGCACGAGCAGTACTTC.

This chain uses TRBV5-1 with TRBJ1-2; tentatively, D is TRBD1 (6 bases). Germline CDR1 reads SGHRS; CDR2 reads YFSETQ. The V and J ends lost 4 bases and 1 base respectively, with 20 bases between them. The CDR3 runs 17 residues. CDR3 loop: CASSLGDQGHLNYGYTF. The CDR3, as DNA: TGCGCCAGCAGCCTGGGGGACCAGGGACACCTTAACTATGGCTACACCTTC. Together with reference TRBV5-1 and TRBJ1-2, the CDR3 gives the full variable domain: KAGVTQTPRYLIKTRGQQVTLSCSPISGHRSVSWYQQTPGQGLQFLFEYFSETQRNKGNFPGRFSGRQFSNSRSEMNVSTLELGDSALYLCASSLGDQGHLNYGYTFGSGTRLTVV.

J is TRBJ1-1 and V is TRBV30, with TRBD1 identical over 9 bases. Unmatched junction bases numbered 6, after V lost 5 bases and J lost 2 bases. This CDR3 has 14 amino acids. Germline values: CDR1 GTSNPN, CDR2 SVGIG (reference sequence). CDR3 in amino acids: CAWAGQGINTEAFF. DNA for the CDR3: TGTGCCTGGGCTGGACAGGGGATTAACACTGAAGCTTTCTTT.

The gene calls are TRBV27 and TRBJ1-1; no definite D call. The CDR3 covers 11 residues. V lost 5 bases, J lost 6 bases, and 7 bases lay in between. Germline V lookup: CDR1 MNHEY, CDR2 SMNVEV (reference sequence). Here the CDR3 DNA reads TGTGCCAGCAGTGGCCCAGCTGAAGCTTTCTTT. As protein: CASSGPAEAFF.

The genes are TRBV2 and TRBJ1-1; D is undetermined. The CDR3 sequence is 11 residues long. Trimming left V 8 bases short and J 4 bases short, with 8 bases between. Germline V gives CDR1 SNHLY, CDR2 FYNNEI. The CDR3 sequence: CASLRSTEAFF. The DNA for the CDR3 is TGTGCCAGCTTGAGGTCCACTGAAGCTTTCTTT.

The J gene is TRBJ2-6, the V gene TRBV5-1; the D gene is possibly TRBD2 (6 bases). The V gene's germline CDR1 is SGHRS and CDR2 YFSETQ. This CDR3 contains 15 residues. The V gene lost 2 bases and the J gene lost 2 bases, with 8 bases spanning the gap. CDR3 sequence: CASSLRGTGANVLTF. CDR3 bases: TGCGCCAGCAGCTTACGGGGGACTGGGGCCAACGTCCTGACTTTC.

The chain combines TRBV24-1 with TRBJ2-1; possible D gene TRBD1, 5 bases. This CDR3 is 14 amino acids long. V dropped 5 bases and J dropped 7 bases, with 14 bases sitting between them. In germline, CDR1 is KGHDR, CDR2 SFDVKD. The CDR3 DNA follows: TGTGCCACCAGTGGTAGGGGTTCGGTGAATGAGCAGTTCTTC. Encoded protein: CATSGRGSVNEQFF.

This chain joins TRBV6-2 or TRBV6-3 and TRBJ1-1, with 12 bases matching TRBD1. This CDR3 has 16 residues. CDR1 and CDR2 (germline): MNHEY, SVGEGT. The V segment lost 5 bases and the J segment 4 bases; nucleotides outside the gene matches: 8. CDR3 DNA sequence: TGTGCCAGCAGTACGAGGGACAGGGGGCAAGGCACTGAAGCTTTCTTT. This codes for CASSTRDRGQGTEAFF.

This chain uses TRBV3-1 (or the pseudogene TRBV3-2) with TRBJ2-5; D may be TRBD1 (5 bases). The V end lost 0 bases, the J end lost 7 bases, and 15 bases lay between the germline ends. The CDR3 contains 15 residues. Germline CDR1 is LGHDT and CDR2 is YNNKEL (reference sequence). CDR3 nucleotide sequence: TGTGCCAGCAGCCAAGAGGGCCTAGGGGCGAGGACCCAGTACTTC. It specifies CASSQEGLGARTQYF.

The DNA of the CDR3 is TGTGCCAGCTCACCAGACAGCTCTGGGGCCAACGTCCTGACTTTC. This translates into CASSPDSSGANVLTF. This chain uses TRBV18 with TRBJ2-6; weak D call: TRBD1 (5 bases). V was cut by 2 bases and J by 0 bases, with 5 bases left in between. The CDR3 runs 15 residues. Germline CDR1 KGHSH, CDR2 LQKENI.

V and J are TRBV20-1 and TRBJ1-2; D uncertain. Germline V gene data show CDR1 as DFQATT and CDR2 as SNEGSKA (reference sequence). The V end was cut by 3 bases, the J end by 8 bases, with 16 bases between. The CDR3 totals 13 residues. The CDR3: CSASEDGGGGYTF. The CDR3 bases are TGCAGTGCTAGTGAGGACGGAGGCGGGGGCTACACCTTC.

The genes are TRBV2 and TRBJ2-1; tentatively, D is TRBD1 (7 bases). Germline-derived CDR1 and CDR2 are SNHLY and FYNNEI. The V and J ends lost 6 bases and 3 bases respectively, with 18 bases between them. CDR3 length: 16 residues. The CDR3 nucleotides are TGTGCCAGCAGCCAGACGGGCAGGGGGGACTACAATGAGCAGTTCTTC. This codes for CASSQTGRGDYNEQFF.

A word on this clone: This sample includes further DNA sequences coding for the same CDR3. The chain recombines TRBV6-2 or TRBV6-3 with TRBJ1-5; D is undetermined. Germline loops: CDR1 MNHEY, CDR2 SVGEGT. The CDR3 loop spans 13 amino acids. Trimming stripped 4 bases from V and 7 bases from J, with 11 bases between. The CDR3 loop reads CASSWAVRQPQHF. The CDR3 nucleotides read TGTGCCAGCAGTTGGGCCGTGAGACAGCCCCAGCATTTT.

V gene TRBV3-1 (or the pseudogene TRBV3-2) combines with J gene TRBJ1-1; D is unclear. Germline lookup yields CDR1 LGHDT and CDR2 YNNKEL (reference sequence). V gave up 2 bases and J gave up 1 base, with 5 bases separating them. The CDR3 is 13 residues long. The CDR3 protein is CASSQFKNTEAFF. The DNA for the CDR3 is TGTGCCAGCAGCCAATTTAAGAACACTGAAGCTTTCTTT.

The chain combines TRBV30 with TRBJ1-1; no definite D call. Germline assignment: CDR1 GTSNPN and CDR2 SVGIG (reference sequence). This CDR3 region has 14 residues. Trimming left V 0 bases short and J 1 base short, with 9 bases between. As DNA, the CDR3 is TGTGCCTGGAGTGTACGGGGAGGGAACACTGAAGCTTTCTTT. This gives the protein CAWSVRGGNTEAFF.

The chain is built from TRBV21-1 and TRBJ2-7; the DNA was not compared with TRBD2, the D call given in the table. TRBV21-1 is a pseudogene locus. This CDR3 is built from 15 residues. This CDR3 is CASSIKLNLVREQYF. The CDR3, as DNA: TGTGCCAGCAGCATCAAACTTAACCTAGTGCGAGAGCAGTACTTC.

V usage is TRBV7-3 and J usage is TRBJ1-1, with a tentative D call TRBD1 (6 bases). Germline CDR1 SGHTA, CDR2 FQGTGA. The CDR3 spans 15 residues. The V gene lost 4 bases and the J gene lost 1 base, with 13 bases spanning the gap. The CDR3 DNA reads as TGTGCCAGCAGCTCCCAAGGGACAACGAACACTGAAGCTTTCTTT. Translation gives CASSSQGTTNTEAFF.

In regard to this clone: The same CDR3 can be traced to other DNA sequences in this sample. The V and J genes are TRBV5-1 and TRBJ1-1, with a tentative D call TRBD1 (6 bases). Per the germline V gene, CDR1 is SGHRS and CDR2 is YFSETQ. Trimming cost V 4 bases and J 1 base, with 8 bases left between them. The CDR3 spans 13 residues. CDR3 sequence: CASSLQGNTEAFF. DNA for the CDR3: TGCGCCAGCAGCCTACAGGGGAACACTGAAGCTTTCTTT. The whole variable domain, filled in from reference TRBV5-1 and TRBJ1-1, reads KAGVTQTPRYLIKTRGQQVTLSCSPISGHRSVSWYQQTPGQGLQFLFEYFSETQRNKGNFPGRFSGRQFSNSRSEMNVSTLELGDSALYLCASSLQGNTEAFFGQGTRLTVV.

In this sample, this clone turned up a few times. This rearrangement joins TRBV12-3 or TRBV12-4 to TRBJ2-2, with a tentative D call TRBD1 (6 bases). The CDR3 has 13 amino acids. Trimming shortened V by 6 bases and J by 4 bases, and 9 bases separated the two germline ends. CDR3 in DNA: TGTGCCAGCAGCGAAGGGGGCACCGGGGAGCTGTTTTTT. Protein product: CASSEGGTGELFF.